This record concerns one T cell receptor beta chain sequence. The source of the sample is a study of OX40 agonist ivuxolimab in advanced cancers. Repertoires were generated with immunoSEQ multiplex PCR, while TCRdb's copy carries only in-frame clones and drops some. Among tens of thousands of clones listed, 80% to 90% were seen once. Between the trimmed V and J ends, which lost 6 bases and 4 bases, there was a span of 11 bases. Germline-derived CDR1 and CDR2 are SEHNR and FQNEAQ (reference sequence). The CDR3 sequence is 13 residues long. The material sequenced was CD4+ or CD8+ T cells sorted from blood, taken in a trial of the OX40 agonist ivuxolimab. The clonotype comes from an adult with an advanced solid tumor such as melanoma, head and neck, liver or kidney cancer. This chain joins TRBV7-9 and TRBJ2-3; no firm D call. Here the CDR3 reads CASRIPGPDTQYF. In DNA, the CDR3 is TGTGCCAGCAGGATACCGGGTCCAGATACGCAGTATTTT. Supplemented by reference TRBV7-9 and TRBJ2-3, the full variable domain reads DTGVSQNPRHKITKRGQNVTFRCDPISEHNRLYWYRQTLGQGPEFLTYFQNEAQLEKSRLLSDRFSAERPKGSFSTLEIQRTEQGDSAMYLCASRIPGPDTQYFGPGTRLTVL.